This section outlines one T cell receptor beta chain sequence together with its context. This clone was seen more than once but under ten times. Its recognized antigen is unknown. No base quality values were provided; no much bigger clone lies one nucleotide off. Per the germline V gene, MNHEY is the CDR1 and SVGAGI is the CDR2. The germline ends are 14 bases apart after V is trimmed by 5 bases and J by 4 bases. From cysteine to phenylalanine, the CDR3 is 14 amino acids long. Only the CDR3 region is kept as DNA, spanning 42 bases read in frame from base 1. Collaborating institutions collected whole blood in K2EDTA tubes following their own protocols. For TCRbeta analysis, collaborator samples were shipped as frozen whole blood, as isolated PBMCs, or as DNA extracted from either sample type. TCRbeta CDR3 regions were amplified from genomic DNA by means of the immunoSEQ Assay, a bias-controlled multiplex PCR. As for the original processing: The number of nucleated cells in each sample was estimated from the amplification of reference gene primers within the assay. Sequence reads were collapsed and filtered to measure the absolute abundance of every unique TCRbeta CDR3 rearrangement. For each sample, productive Simpson clonality was calculated by taking the square root of Simpson's diversity index across productive rearrangements. TCRdb took over this immuneACCESS table, retaining in-frame rearrangements with V and J assigned. Such tables are incomplete; in checked studies, under half of the missing clones stem from an unresolved V gene, and the remainder is unexplained. V and J calls and clone size are those listed in that table; D and trimming were worked out from the DNA. For this sample the table gives about 380,000 clones, of which about 80% were detected only once. More than 0.85% of the sample goes to the ten largest clones.

This sample was included in a study of blood T cell repertoires in COVID-19 (dated by TCRdb to the early 2020s). A note on the overall study: The collaborator samples originated in the United States, Italy and Spain and spanned the acute and convalescent phases of COVID-19. HLA class I and class II types, where available, came from metadata supplied by the sample provider rather than from assay-based typing. Deeply sampled blood TCRbeta repertoires from subjects exposed to, actively infected with, or recovered from COVID-19 were included in the dataset. The repertoires were released in a freely available public database intended as a resource for research on the immune response to SARS-CoV-2. The sample metadata nearly always contained a de-identified subject ID, COVID-19 status, age in years and sex. The prospective study material was composed of cDNA or gDNA derived from T cells, B-cell-depleted T cells, or PBMCs. Samples were obtained from the ongoing ImmuneRACE study (first 160 participants) and from some 1,300 subjects provided by 6 global collaborators.

The full study reports these points: The amount of clinical and demographic metadata varied by source and participant and was provided uncurated.

This clonotype was sampled from a human donor with acute or convalescent COVID-19. The donor label of this sample is uncertain. This receptor chain uses TRBV6-5 and TRBJ1-1; perhaps TRBD1 is the D gene, with 6 bases matching. Material for sequencing was peripheral blood. The CDR3 protein sequence reads: CASSKSTGRTEAFF. The DNA sequence reads TGTGCCAGCAGTAAGTCAACAGGGCGCACTGAAGCTTTCTTT.